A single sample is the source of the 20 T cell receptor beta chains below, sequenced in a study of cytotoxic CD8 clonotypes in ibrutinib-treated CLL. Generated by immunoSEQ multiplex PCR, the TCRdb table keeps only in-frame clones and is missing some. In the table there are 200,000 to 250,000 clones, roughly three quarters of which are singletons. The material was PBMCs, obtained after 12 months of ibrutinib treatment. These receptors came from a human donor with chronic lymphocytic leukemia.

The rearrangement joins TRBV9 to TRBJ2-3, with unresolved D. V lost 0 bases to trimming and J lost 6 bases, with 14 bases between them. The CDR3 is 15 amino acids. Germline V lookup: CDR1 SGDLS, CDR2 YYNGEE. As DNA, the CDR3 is TGTGCCAGCAGCGTAGGTGGCGGTACGTGGGATACGCAGTATTTT. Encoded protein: CASSVGGGTWDTQYF.

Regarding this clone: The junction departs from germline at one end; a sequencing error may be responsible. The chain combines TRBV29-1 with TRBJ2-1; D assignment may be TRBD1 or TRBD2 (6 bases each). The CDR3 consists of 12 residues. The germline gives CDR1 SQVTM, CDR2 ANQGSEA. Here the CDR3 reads CHSTRGPDEQFF. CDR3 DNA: TGTCACTCCACCCGGGGGCCAGATGAGCAGTTCTTC.

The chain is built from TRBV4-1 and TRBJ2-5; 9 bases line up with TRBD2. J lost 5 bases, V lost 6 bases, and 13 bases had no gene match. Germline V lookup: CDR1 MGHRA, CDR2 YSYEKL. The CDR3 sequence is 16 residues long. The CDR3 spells CASRGAGRGGQETQYF. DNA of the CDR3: TGCGCCAGCAGGGGTGCCGGGCGGGGGGGCCAGGAGACCCAGTACTTC.

The CDR3 DNA reads TGTGCCAGCAGTTTGACCGGACAGGGCTACGAGCAGTACTTC. Residues: CASSLTGQGYEQYF. The gene calls are TRBV27 and TRBJ2-7, with TRBD1 identical over 8 bases. The CDR3 has 14 residues. V shed 3 bases and J 3 bases; nucleotides not matched to a gene: 4. Germline-derived CDR1 and CDR2 are MNHEY and SMNVEV (reference sequence).

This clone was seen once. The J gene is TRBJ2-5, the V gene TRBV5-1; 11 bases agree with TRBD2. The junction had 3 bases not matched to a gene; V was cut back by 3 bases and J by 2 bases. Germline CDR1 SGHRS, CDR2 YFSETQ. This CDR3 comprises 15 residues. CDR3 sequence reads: CASSSGTSGQETQYF. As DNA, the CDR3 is TGCGCCAGCAGCTCAGGGACTAGCGGACAAGAGACCCAGTACTTC. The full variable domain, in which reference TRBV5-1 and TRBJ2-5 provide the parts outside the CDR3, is KAGVTQTPRYLIKTRGQQVTLSCSPISGHRSVSWYQQTPGQGLQFLFEYFSETQRNKGNFPGRFSGRQFSNSRSEMNVSTLELGDSALYLCASSSGTSGQETQYFGPGTRLLVL.

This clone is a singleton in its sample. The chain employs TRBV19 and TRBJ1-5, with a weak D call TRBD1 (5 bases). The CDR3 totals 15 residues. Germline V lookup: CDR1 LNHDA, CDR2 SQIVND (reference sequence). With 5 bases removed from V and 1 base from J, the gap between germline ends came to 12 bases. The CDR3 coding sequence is TGTGCCAGTAGTCCCCGGGGCAGAAGCAATCAGCCCCAGCATTTT. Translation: CASSPRGRSNQPQHF.

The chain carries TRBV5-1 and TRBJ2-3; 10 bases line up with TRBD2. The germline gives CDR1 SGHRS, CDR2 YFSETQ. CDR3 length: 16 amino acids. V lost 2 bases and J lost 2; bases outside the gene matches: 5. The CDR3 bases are TGCGCCAGCAGCTTAAGGACTAGCGGTCCCACAGATACGCAGTATTTT. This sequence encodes CASSLRTSGPTDTQYF.

As DNA, the CDR3 is TGTGCCAGTAGGACGGTCAACACTGAAGCTTTCTTT. Its translation is CASRTVNTEAFF. The chain has TRBV7-9 and TRBJ1-1; D is unclear. Trimming cost V 9 bases and J 2 bases, with 10 bases left between them. In germline, CDR1 is SEHNR, CDR2 FQNEAQ (reference sequence). This CDR3 has 12 amino acids.

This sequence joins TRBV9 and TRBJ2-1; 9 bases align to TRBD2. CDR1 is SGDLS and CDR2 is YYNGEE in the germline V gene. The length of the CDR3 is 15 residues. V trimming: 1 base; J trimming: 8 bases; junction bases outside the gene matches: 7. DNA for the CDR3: TGTGCCAGCAGCGTACTAGCGGGAACGGGGGATGAGCAGTTCTTC. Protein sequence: CASSVLAGTGDEQFF. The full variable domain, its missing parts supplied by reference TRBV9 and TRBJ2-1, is DSGVTQTPKHLITATGQRVTLRCSPRSGDLSVYWYQQSLDQGLQFLIQYYNGEERAKGNILERFSAQQFPDLHSELNLSSLELGDSALYFCASSVLAGTGDEQFFGPGTRLTVL.

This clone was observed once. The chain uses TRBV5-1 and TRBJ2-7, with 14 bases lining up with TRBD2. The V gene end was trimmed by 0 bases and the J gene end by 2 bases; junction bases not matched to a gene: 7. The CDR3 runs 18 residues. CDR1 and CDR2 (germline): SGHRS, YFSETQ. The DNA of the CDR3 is TGCGCCAGCAGCTTGGCACTGGGACTAGCGGGGGCCACCTACGAGCAGTACTTC. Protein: CASSLALGLAGATYEQYF.

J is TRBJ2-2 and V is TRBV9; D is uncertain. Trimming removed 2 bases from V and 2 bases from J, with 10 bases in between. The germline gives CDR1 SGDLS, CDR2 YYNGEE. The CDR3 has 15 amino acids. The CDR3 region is CASSVDAYNTGELFF. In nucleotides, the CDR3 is TGTGCCAGCAGCGTCGACGCTTATAACACCGGGGAGCTGTTTTTT.

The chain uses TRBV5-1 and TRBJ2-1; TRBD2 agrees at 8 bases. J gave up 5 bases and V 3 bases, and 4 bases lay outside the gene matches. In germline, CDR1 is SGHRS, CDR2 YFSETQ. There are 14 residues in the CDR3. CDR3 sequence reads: CASSSREGHNEQFF. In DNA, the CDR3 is TGCGCCAGCAGCTCTCGGGAGGGCCACAATGAGCAGTTCTTC.

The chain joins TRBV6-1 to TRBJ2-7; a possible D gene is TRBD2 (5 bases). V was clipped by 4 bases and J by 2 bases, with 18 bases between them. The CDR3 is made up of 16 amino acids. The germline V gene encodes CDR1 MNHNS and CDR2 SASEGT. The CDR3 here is CASSAKSGGWPYEQYF. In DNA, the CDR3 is TGTGCCAGCAGTGCAAAATCAGGAGGTTGGCCCTACGAGCAGTACTTC.

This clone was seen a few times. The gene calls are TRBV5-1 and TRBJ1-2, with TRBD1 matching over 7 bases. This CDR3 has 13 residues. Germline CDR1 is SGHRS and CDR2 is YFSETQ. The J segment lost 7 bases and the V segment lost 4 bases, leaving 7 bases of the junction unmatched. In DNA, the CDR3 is TGCGCCAGCAGCGAAGACAGGGTGGCTGGCTACACCTTC. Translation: CASSEDRVAGYTF.

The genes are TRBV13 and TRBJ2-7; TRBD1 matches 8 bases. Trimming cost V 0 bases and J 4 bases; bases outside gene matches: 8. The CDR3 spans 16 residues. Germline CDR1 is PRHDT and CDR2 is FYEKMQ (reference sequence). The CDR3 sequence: CASSLGLGTGIYEQYF. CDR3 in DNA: TGTGCCAGCAGCTTAGGTCTCGGGACAGGAATTTACGAGCAGTACTTC. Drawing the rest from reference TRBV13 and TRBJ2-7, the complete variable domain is AAGVIQSPRHLIKEKRETATLKCYPIPRHDTVYWYQQGPGQDPQFLISFYEKMQSDKGSIPDRFSAQQFSDYHSELNMSSLELGDSALYFCASSLGLGTGIYEQYFGPGTRLTVT.

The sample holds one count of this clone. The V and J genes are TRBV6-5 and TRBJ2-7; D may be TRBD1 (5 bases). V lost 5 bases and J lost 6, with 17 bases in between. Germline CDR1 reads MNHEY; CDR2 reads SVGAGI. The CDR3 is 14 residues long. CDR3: CASSVAPRVSEQYF. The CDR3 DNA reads TGTGCCAGCAGTGTCGCACCCAGGGTTTCCGAGCAGTACTTC.

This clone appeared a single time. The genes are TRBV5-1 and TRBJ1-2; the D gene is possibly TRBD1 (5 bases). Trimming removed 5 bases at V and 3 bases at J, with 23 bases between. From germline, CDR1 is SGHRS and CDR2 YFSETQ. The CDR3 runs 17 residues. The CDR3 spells CASSSGAGHDEDYGYTF. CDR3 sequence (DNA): TGCGCCAGCAGTTCCGGGGCGGGTCATGACGAAGACTATGGCTACACCTTC.

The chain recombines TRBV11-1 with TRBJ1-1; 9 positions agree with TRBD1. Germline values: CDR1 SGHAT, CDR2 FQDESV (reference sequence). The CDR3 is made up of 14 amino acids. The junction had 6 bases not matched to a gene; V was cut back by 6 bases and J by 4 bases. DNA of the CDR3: TGTGCCAGCAGAGTACAGGGGGCGCGCACTGAAGCTTTCTTT. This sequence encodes CASRVQGARTEAFF.

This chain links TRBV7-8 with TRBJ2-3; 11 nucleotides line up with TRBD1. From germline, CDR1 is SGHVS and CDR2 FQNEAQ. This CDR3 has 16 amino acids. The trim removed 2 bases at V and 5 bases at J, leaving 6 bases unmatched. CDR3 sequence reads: CASSLTGTGGGDTQYF. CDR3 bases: TGTGCCAGCAGCTTAACTGGGACAGGGGGGGGAGATACGCAGTATTTT.

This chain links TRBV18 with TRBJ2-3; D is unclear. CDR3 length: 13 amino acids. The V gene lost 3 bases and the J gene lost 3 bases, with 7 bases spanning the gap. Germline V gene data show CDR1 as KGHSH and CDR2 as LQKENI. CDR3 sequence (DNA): TGTGCCAGCTCACCCCACCAAACAGATACGCAGTATTTT. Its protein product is CASSPHQTDTQYF. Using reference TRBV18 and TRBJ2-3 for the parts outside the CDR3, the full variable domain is NAGVMQNPRHLVRRRGQEARLRCSPMKGHSHVYWYRQLPEEGLKFMVYLQKENIIDESGMPKERFSAEFPKEGPSILRIQQVVRGDSAAYFCASSPHQTDTQYFGPGTRLTVL.